One TCR beta chain is described in this entry. This record comes from a study of shared clonotypes between healthy human individuals. At the level of the study: In total, the donors were two women and a few men aged 18 to 49.

Produced via immunoSEQ multiplex PCR; TCRdb's table is partial and in-frame only. Found here are roughly 500,000 clones, roughly 80% of them singletons; the top ten hold about 13%. From germline, CDR1 is KGHSH and CDR2 LQKENI. The CDR3 is 17 residues long. V was clipped by 0 bases and J by 7 bases, with 18 bases between them. The donor cohort consisted entirely of Caucasian adults residing in Nashville, Tennessee. This TCR was sampled from a woman between 35 and 50 years old in good health. Some clones in this sample may be carry-over from other donors' samples. The sample taken for sequencing was PBMCs. The chain has TRBV18 and TRBJ1-4; D gene unclear. CDR3 in amino acids: CASSPPVLVLGSEKLFF. CDR3 in DNA: TGTGCCAGCTCACCACCGGTACTTGTCCTAGGCAGTGAAAAACTGTTTTTT.